These 32 T cell receptor beta chains were all obtained from the same sample, sequenced in a study of response to subunit inactivated influenza vaccine. In TCRdb, the RT-PCR reads were re-called with MiXCR into one record per CDR3 protein. The sample consists of 450,000 to 500,000 distinct CDR3 sequences, 9.5% to 12% of them appearing once. Sample: PBMCs from blood, taken more than 35 days after vaccination. The receptors here all came from a man in his fifties who received an inactivated influenza vaccine.

This clonotype was seen a handful of times. This chain uses TRBV7-2 with TRBJ2-7; D call uncertain. The CDR3 covers 13 residues. V lost 5 bases and J 1 base, leaving 9 bases between the germline ends. Germline CDR1 and CDR2: SGHTA and FQGNSA. Here the CDR3 DNA reads TGTGCCAGCAGCATCAAGGGTTCCTACGAGCAGTACTTC. This gives the protein CASSIKGSYEQYF. The full variable domain, completed using reference TRBV7-2 and TRBJ2-7, is GAGVSQSPSNKVTEKGKDVELRCDPISGHTALYWYRQSLGQGLEFLIYFQGNSAPDKSGLPSDRFSAERTGGSVSTLTIQRTQQEDSAVYLCASSIKGSYEQYFGPGTRLTVT.

The chain is built from TRBV18 and TRBJ2-1; TRBD2 matches 8 bases. This CDR3 spans 16 amino acids. Trimming at V came to 8 bases and at J to 10 bases, leaving 19 bases not matched to a gene. From germline, CDR1 is KGHSH and CDR2 LQKENI. The CDR3 loop reads CASTLGTRYPIGEQFF. Here the CDR3 DNA reads TGTGCCAGCACTCTGGGGACTAGATACCCCATTGGAGAGCAGTTCTTC.

In this sample, this clonotype turned up many times. Here the CDR3 reads CSAPAGGPGNQPQHF. The DNA for the CDR3 is TGCAGTGCCCCCGCGGGGGGTCCGGGCAATCAGCCCCAGCATTTT. The V gene is TRBV20-1, the J gene TRBJ1-5; the D gene is possibly TRBD1 (5 bases). The CDR3 runs to 15 residues. With 6 bases removed from V and 2 bases from J, the gap between germline ends came to 17 bases. Germline assignment: CDR1 DFQATT and CDR2 SNEGSKA (reference sequence).

This chain links TRBV20-1 with TRBJ1-5, with a possible D match to TRBD1 (5 bases). This CDR3 comprises 15 residues. V gave up 3 bases and J gave up 15 bases, with 27 bases separating them. The germline V gene encodes CDR1 DFQATT and CDR2 SNEGSKA (reference sequence). CDR3 sequence: CSASLGSGRGSVAHF. The CDR3, as DNA: TGCAGTGCTAGCCTAGGGAGCGGCCGGGGCAGCGTAGCGCATTTT.

This clonotype was seen more than once but under ten times. The chain employs TRBV27 and TRBJ2-1; tentative D call: TRBD1 (5 bases). V lost 2 bases, J lost 9 bases, and 14 bases lay in between. The CDR3 loop spans 14 amino acids. Germline V gives CDR1 MNHEY, CDR2 SMNVEV (reference sequence). DNA of the CDR3: TGTGCCAGCAGTTTAATTCCGGACAACAGTGAGCAGTTCTTC. Its translation is CASSLIPDNSEQFF.

In this sample, this clonotype turned up many times. The chain has TRBV6-2 or TRBV6-3 and TRBJ2-7, with TRBD2 identical over 10 bases. V shed 6 bases and J 2 bases; nucleotides not matched to a gene: 7. CDR1 MNHEY and CDR2 SVGEGT come from the germline V gene. The CDR3 covers 15 residues. In DNA form, the CDR3 reads TGTGCCAGCAGCTCCGGGACTAGCGTTGCCTACGAGCAGTACTTC. Amino acid sequence: CASSSGTSVAYEQYF.

In this sample, this clonotype turned up a few times. This rearrangement joins TRBV5-5 to TRBJ2-5; D call uncertain. The V and J ends lost 4 bases and 2 bases respectively, with 15 bases between them. Germline V gives CDR1 SGHKS, CDR2 YYEKEE (reference sequence). The CDR3 has 15 amino acids. CDR3 amino acids: CASSHNGNYQETQYF. The CDR3 coding sequence is TGTGCCAGCAGCCACAACGGCAATTATCAAGAGACCCAGTACTTC.

The sample holds a few counts of this clonotype. This chain links TRBV9 with TRBJ2-1; the D gene is possibly TRBD2 (5 bases). The germline gives CDR1 SGDLS, CDR2 YYNGEE. This CDR3 region has 17 residues. With 0 bases removed from V and 0 bases from J, the gap between germline ends came to 13 bases. The CDR3 DNA reads as TGTGCCAGCAGCGTAGGGACCGCGGGTAGCTCCTACAATGAGCAGTTCTTC. This gives the protein CASSVGTAGSSYNEQFF.

A remark on this clonotype: This sequence may be a read error, since a much larger clone differs from it by one base. V usage is TRBV7-8 and J usage is TRBJ2-7, with TRBD2 identical over 7 bases. The CDR3 is made up of 13 amino acids. From germline, CDR1 is SGHVS and CDR2 FQNEAQ. The J segment lost 0 bases and the V segment lost 5 bases, leaving 1 base of the junction unmatched. The CDR3 reads CASSRDYSYEQYF. The DNA for the CDR3 is TGTGCCAGCAGCCGGGACTACTCCTACGAGCAGTACTTC.

This clonotype was recorded a few times. The rearrangement joins TRBV15 to TRBJ1-3; D unclear. The CDR3 has 15 amino acids. Per the germline V gene, CDR1 is LNHNV and CDR2 is YYDKDF (reference sequence). Trimming stripped 3 bases from V and 4 bases from J, with 13 bases between. The CDR3 sequence: CATSRDVGPGNTIYF. The CDR3 nucleotides are TGTGCCACCAGCAGGGACGTAGGTCCGGGAAACACCATATATTTT. Variable domain in full (rest from reference TRBV15 and TRBJ1-3): DAMVIQNPRYQVTQFGKPVTLSCSQTLNHNVMYWYQQKSSQAPKLLFHYYDKDFNNEADTPDNFQSRRPNTSFCFLDIRSPGLGDTAMYLCATSRDVGPGNTIYFGEGSWLTVV.

This clonotype was seen more than once but under ten times. CDR3 loop: CASSLAGLDTEAFF. CDR3 DNA sequence: TGTGCCAGCAGCTTAGCAGGGCTGGACACTGAAGCTTTCTTT. The rearrangement uses TRBV11-2 and TRBJ1-1; D is possibly TRBD1 (5 bases). The V gene lost 1 base and the J gene lost 3 bases, with 9 bases spanning the gap. The CDR3 totals 14 residues. Per the germline V gene, CDR1 is SGHAT and CDR2 is FQNNGV.

In this sample, this clonotype turned up many times. V is TRBV12-3 or TRBV12-4 and J is TRBJ1-2; 8 bases agree with TRBD1. V shed 5 bases, J shed 4 bases, and the junction held 3 bases outside the gene matches. The CDR3 loop spans 13 amino acids. As DNA, the CDR3 is TGTGCCAGCAGTCCCGGGACAGGCTATGGCTACACCTTC. Its protein is CASSPGTGYGYTF.

J is TRBJ1-5 and V is TRBV20-1, with D unresolved. The CDR3 totals 11 residues. The germline CDR1 and CDR2 sequences are DFQATT and SNEGSKA (reference sequence). The V end lost 5 bases, the J end lost 6 bases, and 8 bases lay between the germline ends. CDR3 in amino acids: CSAGLGQPQHF. The CDR3 DNA is TGCAGTGCTGGTCTAGGTCAGCCCCAGCATTTT.

At least ten counts were recorded for this clonotype. The rearrangement joins TRBV5-1 to TRBJ2-5, with 12 positions matching TRBD2. V lost 7 bases, J lost 1 base, and 2 bases stayed unmatched. From germline, CDR1 is SGHRS and CDR2 YFSETQ. CDR3 size: 14 residues. The chain's CDR3 is CASGLAGFQETQYF. Written as DNA, the CDR3 is TGCGCCAGCGGACTAGCGGGATTCCAAGAGACCCAGTACTTC.

There are many counts of this clonotype. This sequence joins TRBV12-3 or TRBV12-4 and TRBJ2-5; D is unclear. This CDR3 contains 14 residues. The germline V and J ends were trimmed by 1 base and 2 bases, with 8 bases remaining between them. The CDR3 reads CASSLGIPQETQYF. The CDR3 DNA is TGTGCCAGCAGTTTAGGAATTCCACAAGAGACCCAGTACTTC.

The chain has TRBV20-1 and TRBJ2-3; no clear D gene. The V end was cut by 3 bases, the J end by 6 bases, with 13 bases between. Germline V gene data show CDR1 as DFQATT and CDR2 as SNEGSKA (reference sequence). The CDR3 length is 13 residues. CDR3 coding DNA: TGCAGTGCTAGGAACCCCTTGCTGGATACGCAGTATTTT. Translated, it gives CSARNPLLDTQYF.

This chain links TRBV9 with TRBJ1-3, with a possible D match to TRBD1 (5 bases). Trimming removed 1 base at V and 4 bases at J, with 9 bases between. The CDR3 runs 14 residues. Germline V CDR1 and CDR2: SGDLS, YYNGEE. The CDR3 DNA follows: TGTGCCAGCAGCGTAAGGGACCGCGGAAACACCATATATTTT. Protein product: CASSVRDRGNTIYF.

This clonotype showed up just a few times. V usage is TRBV4-3 and J usage is TRBJ1-2, with 7 nucleotides matching TRBD1. The CDR3 totals 17 residues. The germline V gene has CDR1 LGHNA and CDR2 YSLEER. V lost 0 bases and J lost 5; bases outside the gene matches: 12. CDR3 residues: CASSQDGTASYPYGYTF. In DNA, the CDR3 is TGCGCCAGCAGCCAAGATGGGACAGCTTCGTATCCATATGGCTACACCTTC.

This chain links TRBV6-5 with TRBJ2-7, with TRBD1 as a possible D gene (6 bases). The CDR3 extends over 13 amino acids. The germline gives CDR1 MNHEY, CDR2 SVGAGI. V lost 0 bases to trimming and J lost 6 bases, with 9 bases between them. The CDR3 DNA sequence: TGTGCCAGCAGTTACTCGCAGGGGCCCGAGCAGTACTTC. Protein sequence: CASSYSQGPEQYF.

This clonotype has just a few counts. CDR3 sequence: CAISGRSTSGPTDTQYF. The CDR3 coding sequence is TGTGCCATCAGTGGAAGGTCAACTAGCGGGCCCACAGATACGCAGTATTTT. The genes are TRBV10-3 and TRBJ2-3; TRBD2 aligns across 9 bases. CDR3 length: 17 amino acids. Trimming at V came to 4 bases and at J to 2 bases, leaving 10 bases not matched to a gene. Germline V gene lookup returns CDR1 ENHRY and CDR2 SYGVKD.

A few counts support this clonotype. The rearrangement joins TRBV27 to TRBJ2-3, with 12 bases identical to TRBD2. CDR1 and CDR2 from the germline V gene are MNHEY and SMNVEV (reference sequence). CDR3 length: 18 amino acids. The trim removed 3 bases at V and 0 bases at J, leaving 7 bases unmatched. This CDR3 is CASSFLTSGSYSTDTQYF. In nucleotides, the CDR3 is TGTGCCAGCAGTTTTTTGACTAGCGGGAGTTATAGCACAGATACGCAGTATTTT.

In the case of this clonotype: One base away lies a much larger clone, so this may be a sequencing read error. The CDR3 spells CSVLSANQPRHF. The CDR3 DNA follows: TGCAGCGTCCTCAGCGCTAATCAGCCCCGGCATTTT. The chain combines TRBV29-1 with TRBJ1-5; D unresolved. The CDR3 is made up of 12 amino acids. Germline V gene sequence: CDR1 SQVTM, CDR2 ANQGSEA.

At least ten counts were recorded for this clonotype. This chain connects TRBV13 to TRBJ2-2; 11 nucleotides align to TRBD2. The trim removed 4 bases at V and 2 bases at J, leaving 6 bases unmatched. The CDR3 extends over 17 amino acids. The germline CDR1 and CDR2 sequences are PRHDT and FYEKMQ (reference sequence). The CDR3, as DNA: TGTGCCAGCAGCTCGACTAGCGGGACCGCTAACACCGGGGAGCTGTTTTTT. It yields the protein CASSSTSGTANTGELFF.

The table lists this clonotype with a few counts. This rearrangement joins TRBV2 to TRBJ2-2; 9 positions match TRBD2. Germline loops: CDR1 SNHLY, CDR2 FYNNEI. CDR3 length equals 17 residues. The V and J ends lost 5 bases and 5 bases, in that order; junction bases with no gene match: 12. For the CDR3, the DNA is TGTGCCAGCAGTCGGGAGACGGCTAGCGGGAAGACCGGGGAGCTGTTTTTT. Protein product: CASSRETASGKTGELFF.

This clonotype was picked up many times. The chain is built from TRBV5-6 and TRBJ2-7; 8 nucleotides line up with TRBD1. This CDR3 comprises 13 residues. Germline V gene lookup returns CDR1 SGHDT and CDR2 YYEEEE. V lost 3 bases, J lost 6 bases, and 5 bases stayed unmatched. DNA for the CDR3: TGTGCCAGCAGCTCCGGAGACAGGGGCGAGCAGTACTTC. Translated, it gives CASSSGDRGEQYF.

This clonotype appeared a few times. V gene TRBV6-2 or TRBV6-3 combines with J gene TRBJ2-1; 9 nucleotides match TRBD2. After removal of 7 bases from V and 2 bases from J, the junction contained 12 bases not matched to a gene. CDR1 and CDR2 from the germline V gene are MNHEY and SVGEGT. This CDR3 spans 17 amino acids. CDR3 nucleotide sequence: TGTGCCAGCACGTTGGTGGCTAGCGGGATTCCCTACAATGAGCAGTTCTTC. Translation gives CASTLVASGIPYNEQFF.

This clonotype occurred a few times. This chain connects TRBV10-3 to TRBJ2-2, with D maybe TRBD2 (6 bases). Germline V gives CDR1 ENHRY, CDR2 SYGVKD. The CDR3 loop spans 15 amino acids. The V gene lost 10 bases and the J gene lost 5 bases, with 20 bases spanning the gap. The CDR3 sequence is CATAGGASATGELFF. DNA for the CDR3: TGTGCCACCGCGGGCGGGGCGTCTGCTACCGGGGAGCTGTTTTTT.

This clonotype was counted ten times or more. The rearrangement uses TRBV6-5 and TRBJ2-3; no firm D call. This CDR3 region has 16 residues. V was pared by 0 bases and J by 5 bases, with 15 bases between. Germline-derived CDR1 and CDR2 are MNHEY and SVGAGI. The CDR3 bases are TGTGCCAGCAGTTACTCGATGGCGGAATGGGGAGATACGCAGTATTTT. This translates into CASSYSMAEWGDTQYF.

This clonotype has just a few counts. This chain connects TRBV6-5 to TRBJ2-3; D could derive from TRBD1 or TRBD2 (5 bases each). The CDR3 runs to 17 residues. V lost 3 bases and J 4 bases, leaving 20 bases between the germline ends. Germline V lookup: CDR1 MNHEY, CDR2 SVGAGI. The CDR3 spells CASSYKPGPRRADTQYF. CDR3 sequence (DNA): TGTGCCAGCAGTTATAAACCGGGACCAAGGCGGGCAGATACGCAGTATTTT.

This clonotype was detected ten times or more. This chain joins TRBV5-1 and TRBJ2-7; TRBD1 matches 9 bases. Germline CDR1 and CDR2: SGHRS and YFSETQ. Trimming at V came to 4 bases and at J to 3 bases, leaving 2 bases not matched to a gene. The CDR3 sequence is 13 residues long. CDR3 in amino acids: CASSRGQGYEQYF. The CDR3 DNA follows: TGCGCCAGCAGCAGGGGACAGGGCTACGAGCAGTACTTC.

In its sample, this clonotype was seen a few times. The rearrangement uses TRBV6-2 or TRBV6-3 and TRBJ1-1, with D possibly TRBD1 on 6 matching bases. V was shortened by 4 bases and J by 3 bases, with 12 bases between the two germline ends. This CDR3 is built from 14 residues. Germline V lookup: CDR1 MNHEY, CDR2 SVGEGT. The CDR3 coding sequence is TGTGCCAGCAGTTTTCTGGAGGGGGACACTGAAGCTTTCTTT. Translation gives CASSFLEGDTEAFF.

This clonotype appeared a few times. The chain has TRBV20-1 and TRBJ1-1; 7 nucleotides match TRBD1. Germline values: CDR1 DFQATT, CDR2 SNEGSKA (reference sequence). CDR3 length: 11 amino acids. V gave up 3 bases and J gave up 12 bases; unmatched junction bases: 7. The CDR3 DNA sequence: TGCAGTGCTAGTGGGCAGGGGGGGACTTTCTTT. Translation: CSASGQGGTFF.